What follows is one TCR beta chain and its context. Source study methods: Reference gene primer amplification gave estimated nucleated cell counts. Assay: immunoSEQ multiplex PCR; the TCRdb copy retains only in-frame clones and omits some. For V, J and clone size, that table is used; D and trimming come from the DNA. The sample lists approximately 230,000 clones, 86% seen once, with over 2% in the top ten. Germline V gives CDR1 MNHEY, CDR2 SMNVEV (reference sequence). Trimming left V 5 bases short and J 1 base short, with 15 bases between. This CDR3 has 16 amino acids. The data originate from a study of blood T cell repertoires in COVID-19. Whole-study context: Acute and convalescent COVID-19 specimens originated in the United States, Italy and Spain. From T cells, B-cell-depleted T cells, or PBMCs came the material, which was cDNA or gDNA.

The chain joins TRBV27 to TRBJ2-4; D possibly corresponds to TRBD1 (7 bases). This clonotype was obtained from a man aged 25 to 45 who had recovered from COVID-19. Sequencing was done on a sample of peripheral blood. CDR3 nucleotide sequence: TGTGCCAGCAGTGAGGGAGGCAGGGGGGCCAAAAACATTCAGTACTTC. Encoded protein: CASSEGGRGAKNIQYF.